One sample yielded the 24 T cell receptor beta chains listed below, sequenced in a study of control samples from healthy donors and cancer patients. The assay was immunoSEQ multiplex PCR, and TCRdb's table has in-frame clones only and misses some. The sample yields about 110,000 clones, roughly 90% seen once. Source material: PBMCs. The source is a woman aged 60-75 years with lung cancer.

Ten or more counts support this clone. The chain recombines TRBV11-2 with TRBJ1-4; TRBD1 agrees at 7 bases. V shed 3 bases and J 0 bases; nucleotides not matched to a gene: 4. Germline values: CDR1 SGHAT, CDR2 FQNNGV. This CDR3 has 16 residues. The CDR3 region is CASSFGQGATNEKLFF. The DNA for the CDR3 is TGTGCCAGCAGCTTTGGGCAGGGGGCAACTAATGAAAAACTGTTTTTT.

This chain connects TRBV28 to TRBJ1-3; D is possibly TRBD1 (5 bases). The germline gives CDR1 MDHEN, CDR2 SYDVKM. The CDR3 runs 16 residues. V lost 6 bases and J lost 0, with 15 bases in between. DNA of the CDR3: TGTGCCAGCAGCAGGTCGGGGGGGTTCTCTGGAAACACCATATATTTT. Encoded protein: CASSRSGGFSGNTIYF.

The chain links TRBV6-5 to TRBJ2-7; TRBD1 matches at 7 bases. This CDR3 has 14 residues. The germline CDR1 and CDR2 sequences are MNHEY and SVGAGI. The ends lost 8 bases at V and 2 bases at J; junction bases unmatched: 9. CDR3 nucleotides: TGTGCCAGCGTGACAGGGATGGGAACCTACGAGCAGTACTTC. This encodes CASVTGMGTYEQYF.

This chain joins TRBV6-5 and TRBJ1-1; the match to TRBD1 covers 9 bases. The CDR3 runs 13 residues. The V gene end was trimmed by 8 bases and the J gene end by 1 base; junction bases not matched to a gene: 2. Germline lookup yields CDR1 MNHEY and CDR2 SVGAGI. CDR3 amino acids: CASQTGGNTEAFF. The DNA for the CDR3 is TGTGCCAGCCAGACAGGGGGGAACACTGAAGCTTTCTTT.

The V gene is TRBV5-1, the J gene TRBJ2-3; 8 bases line up with TRBD1. The germline gives CDR1 SGHRS, CDR2 YFSETQ. V dropped 4 bases and J dropped 4; count of bases not matched to a gene: 11. The CDR3 length is 16 residues. The CDR3 here is CASSMDRAGPADTQYF. As DNA, the CDR3 is TGCGCCAGCAGCATGGACAGGGCCGGGCCCGCAGATACGCAGTATTTT.

J is TRBJ2-3 and V is TRBV30; maybe TRBD2 (6 bases). V lost 0 bases and J lost 4, with 11 bases in between. Per germline, CDR1 GTSNPN and CDR2 SVGIG (reference sequence). This CDR3 is built from 14 residues. The CDR3 here is CAWSVGGSADTQYF. As DNA, the CDR3 is TGTGCCTGGAGTGTAGGAGGGAGCGCAGATACGCAGTATTTT.

The sample holds one count of this clone. The V and J genes are TRBV7-2 and TRBJ1-2; TRBD1 is a possible D gene (5 bases). Looked up from germline, CDR1 is SGHTA and CDR2 is FQGNSA. The CDR3 contains 14 residues. The ends were cut back, 4 bases at V and 0 bases at J, with 9 bases in the middle. The CDR3 sequence is CASSSGPANYGYTF. The CDR3 DNA is TGTGCCAGCAGCTCGGGACCGGCTAACTATGGCTACACCTTC.

The gene calls are TRBV18 and TRBJ1-5, with D perhaps matching TRBD1 (5 bases). The ends were cut back, 2 bases at V and 5 bases at J, with 7 bases in the middle. Germline V CDR1 and CDR2: KGHSH, LQKENI. This CDR3 contains 13 residues. The DNA of the CDR3 is TGTGCCAGCTCACCATCCAGGGATCAGCCCCAGCATTTT. Residues: CASSPSRDQPQHF.

In its sample, this clone was seen once. The rearrangement links TRBV3-1 (or the pseudogene TRBV3-2) to TRBJ1-1, with D possibly being TRBD1 (5 bases). Germline CDR1 reads LGHDT; CDR2 reads YNNKEL (reference sequence). The CDR3 consists of 13 residues. The V end lost 4 bases, the J end lost 4 bases, and 10 bases lay between the germline ends. CDR3 loop: CASSPPGPTEAFF. The CDR3 DNA follows: TGTGCCAGCAGCCCTCCGGGGCCCACTGAAGCTTTCTTT.

This clone was seen a single time. V gene TRBV12-3 or TRBV12-4 combines with J gene TRBJ1-1; D is unresolved. V lost 2 bases and J 11 bases, leaving 12 bases between the germline ends. The CDR3 extends over 12 amino acids. CDR3 sequence: CASSLSGLGAFF. The CDR3 region has the DNA TGTGCCAGCAGTTTATCCGGACTTGGGGCTTTCTTT.

This chain uses TRBV29-1 with TRBJ1-5, with D possibly matching TRBD1 (5 bases). Germline V lookup: CDR1 SQVTM, CDR2 ANQGSEA. V shed 4 bases and J shed 6 bases, with 13 bases lying between them. CDR3 length: 13 residues. Here the CDR3 DNA reads TGCAGCGTTGTTTCCAGGGATGGTCAGCCCCAGCATTTT. The encoded protein is CSVVSRDGQPQHF.

The chain is built from TRBV7-3 and TRBJ2-3; TRBD1 matches 9 bases. With V trimmed by 2 bases and J by 5 bases, 11 bases remained unmatched. The CDR3 has 17 residues. Per germline, CDR1 SGHTA and CDR2 FQGTGA. The CDR3, as DNA: TGTGCCAGCAGCTTAGGTTTGGGACAGGGAGCAGGAGATACGCAGTATTTT. It encodes CASSLGLGQGAGDTQYF.

The chain couples TRBV5-1 to TRBJ2-3; weak D call: TRBD1 (6 bases). This CDR3 has 15 amino acids. The V gene's germline CDR1 is SGHRS and CDR2 YFSETQ. Trimming took off 0 bases at V and 2 bases at J, with 10 bases between the two ends. The CDR3 sequence is CASSLVGQNTDTQYF. CDR3 nucleotides: TGCGCCAGCAGCTTGGTTGGACAGAACACAGATACGCAGTATTTT.

The rearrangement links TRBV18 to TRBJ1-1, with TRBD1 as a possible D gene (6 bases). The CDR3 is 14 amino acids. Germline lookup yields CDR1 KGHSH and CDR2 LQKENI. Trimming removed 2 bases at V and 6 bases at J, with 13 bases between. CDR3 nucleotide sequence: TGTGCCAGCTCACCAAGTATGGAGGGGGCTGAAGCTTTCTTT. Translating it yields CASSPSMEGAEAFF.

The chain employs TRBV28 and TRBJ2-7; 12 bases match TRBD1. Germline V gene lookup returns CDR1 MDHEN and CDR2 SYDVKM. V lost 7 bases to trimming and J lost 7 bases; unmatched junction nucleotides: 5. The length of the CDR3 is 13 residues. The CDR3 is CASMGTGGGEQYF. The CDR3, as DNA: TGTGCCAGCATGGGGACAGGGGGCGGAGAGCAGTACTTC. Full variable domain (rest looked up from reference TRBV28 and TRBJ2-7): DVKVTQSSRYLVKRTGEKVFLECVQDMDHENMFWYRQDPGLGLRLIYFSYDVKMKEKGDIPEGYSVSREKKERFSLILESASTNQTSMYLCASMGTGGGEQYFGPGTRLTVT.

The V gene is TRBV7-9, the J gene TRBJ2-7; perhaps TRBD1 as D (6 bases). V was pared by 7 bases and J by 3 bases, with 13 bases between. This CDR3 is 13 amino acids long. Germline values: CDR1 SEHNR, CDR2 FQNEAQ (reference sequence). This CDR3 is CASTQGTSYEQYF. In DNA form, the CDR3 reads TGTGCCAGCACCCAAGGGACAAGCTACGAGCAGTACTTC.

V usage is TRBV2 and J usage is TRBJ1-5; D remains ambiguous. The CDR3 loop spans 14 amino acids. The ends were cut back, 9 bases at V and 4 bases at J, with 16 bases in the middle. Germline CDR1 SNHLY, CDR2 FYNNEI. CDR3 sequence reads: CARWGGEGNQPQHF. In DNA form, the CDR3 reads TGTGCCAGATGGGGTGGAGAAGGAAATCAGCCCCAGCATTTT.

This rearrangement joins TRBV5-1 to TRBJ2-1, with D maybe TRBD1 (5 bases). CDR1 is SGHRS, CDR2 YFSETQ, per germline. This CDR3 has 18 amino acids. CDR3 protein: CGGSCKGSLLLSYNEQFF. DNA of the CDR3: TGCGGGGGCAGCTGTAAAGGGTCGCTGTTACTATCCTACAATGAGCAGTTCTTC.

The chain has TRBV25-1 and TRBJ1-1, with D perhaps TRBD1 (6 bases). This CDR3 has 14 amino acids. The germline V and J ends were trimmed by 6 bases and 4 bases, with 15 bases remaining between them. CDR1 is MGHDK and CDR2 is SYGVNS in the germline V gene. The CDR3 region is CASRASTGITEAFF. CDR3 DNA: TGTGCCAGCAGGGCCTCGACAGGAATCACTGAAGCTTTCTTT.

The chain joins TRBV5-4 to TRBJ1-2; 8 bases are a match to TRBD1. V was clipped by 0 bases and J by 5 bases; unmatched bases: 6. This CDR3 region has 15 residues. Germline lookup yields CDR1 SGHNT and CDR2 YYREEE (reference sequence). DNA for the CDR3: TGTGCCAGCAGCTTGGCTTGGACAGGGATATATGGCTACACCTTC. Translated, it gives CASSLAWTGIYGYTF.

Only a few counts were recorded for this clone. The genes are TRBV25-1 and TRBJ1-2, with TRBD1 matching over 7 bases. The CDR3 is 15 residues long. Germline V lookup: CDR1 MGHDK, CDR2 SYGVNS. Unmatched junction bases numbered 7, after V lost 3 bases and J lost 3 bases. CDR3 in DNA: TGTGCCAGCAGTGAGTACGACAGGGAAGACTATGGCTACACCTTC. It codes for CASSEYDREDYGYTF.

The rearrangement uses TRBV6-5 and TRBJ1-1, with D perhaps TRBD1 (5 bases). This CDR3 is 14 amino acids long. Germline-derived CDR1 and CDR2 are MNHEY and SVGAGI. The V gene lost 8 bases and the J gene lost 3 bases, with 16 bases spanning the gap. This CDR3 is CASSPGEGHTEAFF. CDR3 DNA: TGTGCCAGCTCACCGGGGGAGGGACACACTGAAGCTTTCTTT.

The chain joins TRBV27 to TRBJ1-6; possibly TRBD1 for D (5 bases). The ends were cut back, 8 bases at V and 2 bases at J, with 13 bases in the middle. The CDR3 is 15 residues long. Germline V gives CDR1 MNHEY, CDR2 SMNVEV (reference sequence). The CDR3 DNA sequence: TGTGCCAGCCGATTGACAGTCGCCTATAATTCACCCCTCCACTTT. It translates to CASRLTVAYNSPLHF.

J is TRBJ2-7 and V is TRBV5-1, with D possibly being TRBD2 (6 bases). The CDR3 length is 13 residues. Germline lookup yields CDR1 SGHRS and CDR2 YFSETQ. Trimming took off 2 bases at V and 1 base at J, with 7 bases between the two ends. CDR3 DNA sequence: TGCGCCAGCAGCTTTAGCGGTTCCTACGAGCAGTACTTC. This translates into CASSFSGSYEQYF.